This TCR beta chain was observed in a study of shared clonotypes between healthy human individuals. Study-wide findings and caveats: An expected dependence of interdonor clonotype sharing on sequencing depth was noted. There were few donors, and this limited the genetic and exposure-history diversity represented.

Generated by immunoSEQ multiplex PCR, the TCRdb table keeps only in-frame clones and is missing some. Among roughly 2,000,000 clones listed, 93% were seen once. Concerning this clone itself: Its antigen is unidentified.

Positively selected for CCR7, the CD45RO-negative cells used as naive CD8 cells excluded terminally differentiated effector memory CD45RA+ cells. There were only Caucasian adults among the donors, and all lived in Nashville, Tennessee. The CDR3 has 15 amino acids. The V call is TRBV21-1, the J call TRBJ1-1. TRBV21-1 is labeled a pseudogene. The receptor was derived from a man between 18 and 35 years old in good health. Some clones in this sample may be carry-over from other donors' samples. Input material: naive CD8+ T cells from PBMCs. The DNA for the CDR3 is TGTGCCAGCAGCAAAGGGGTTAGGGTGAACACTGAAGCTTTCTTT. Encoded protein: CASSKGVRVNTEAFF.